This T cell receptor (beta chain) derives from a study of blood T cell repertoires in COVID-19. The CDR3 runs 14 residues. With 10 bases removed from V and 10 bases from J, the gap between germline ends came to 20 bases. Looked up from germline, CDR1 is ENHRY and CDR2 is SYGVKD. Methods used by the authors: From reference gene primer amplification, estimates of nucleated cell counts were derived. The data were produced by immunoSEQ multiplex PCR, yet TCRdb's version contains in-frame clones alone and is incomplete. That table supplies the V and J calls and clone size; D and trimming were determined from the DNA. The data contain around 200,000 clones, around 83% of them seen just once; the ten biggest clones take up roughly 6.6%.

The chain combines TRBV10-3 with TRBJ1-6; D is perhaps TRBD1 (6 bases). What was sequenced was peripheral blood. This TCR was recovered from a woman aged 40 to 50 with acute or convalescent COVID-19. CDR3 nucleotide sequence: TGTGCCACGCTAAGACCGGGACAAGGGTCACCCCTCCACTTT. As protein: CATLRPGQGSPLHF.